Below are 26 T cell receptor beta chains sequenced from a single sample in a study of early stage breast cancer tumors. Profiled with immunoSEQ multiplex PCR; TCRdb holds only in-frame clones, not every one. The sample includes several thousand clones, 73% of them seen just once. Material: normal breast tissue next to the tumor. The source of these receptors is a person aged 35 to 50 with breast cancer.

This chain links TRBV16 with TRBJ1-4; a weak D match, TRBD1 (5 bases). There are 13 residues in the CDR3. The V end lost 4 bases, the J end lost 5 bases, and 8 bases lay between the germline ends. The germline V gene has CDR1 KGHSY and CDR2 FQNENV. The CDR3 loop is CASSLYRNEKLFF. CDR3 bases: TGTGCCAGCAGCCTCTACAGGAATGAAAAACTGTTTTTT.

The chain combines TRBV7-8 with TRBJ2-5; D remains ambiguous. The CDR3 runs to 12 residues. The germline CDR1 and CDR2 sequences are SGHVS and FQNEAQ. With 3 bases removed from V and 1 base from J, the gap between germline ends came to 3 bases. In nucleotides, the CDR3 is TGTGCCAGCAGCTTGGCCCAAGAGACCCAGTACTTC. Translated, it gives CASSLAQETQYF.

This clone has just one count. This chain links TRBV5-1 with TRBJ2-3; no clear D gene. The CDR3 sequence is 11 residues long. V was shortened by 8 bases and J by 7 bases, with 11 bases between the two germline ends. The germline V gene encodes CDR1 SGHRS and CDR2 YFSETQ. The CDR3 nucleotides read TGCGCCAGACAACCGGGTTATACGCAGTATTTT. Residues: CARQPGYTQYF.

The V gene is TRBV4-1, the J gene TRBJ2-2, with D possibly matching TRBD2 (5 bases). Per germline, CDR1 MGHRA and CDR2 YSYEKL. The CDR3 is 14 amino acids. Trimming took off 3 bases at V and 6 bases at J, with 11 bases between the two ends. Written as DNA, the CDR3 is TGCGCCAGCAGCCACATCGCGGGCCCCGGGGAGCTGTTTTTT. This codes for CASSHIAGPGELFF.

The chain combines TRBV6-1 with TRBJ2-1; 8 nucleotides agree with TRBD2. The CDR3 consists of 15 residues. V was clipped by 4 bases and J by 1 base; unmatched bases: 3. The germline V gene encodes CDR1 MNHNS and CDR2 SASEGT. CDR3 DNA: TGTGCCAGCAGTGCTTCGGGAGGGTCCTACAATGAGCAGTTCTTC. Its translation: CASSASGGSYNEQFF.

This clone was picked up a small number of times. The chain employs TRBV30 and TRBJ1-1; D gene ambiguous. The CDR3 loop spans 12 amino acids. With 0 bases removed from V and 11 bases from J, the gap between germline ends came to 13 bases. From germline, CDR1 is GTSNPN and CDR2 SVGIG (reference sequence). CDR3 region: CAWSVLDRAAFF. The CDR3 DNA sequence: TGTGCCTGGAGTGTACTCGACCGAGCGGCTTTCTTT.

The chain couples TRBV6-6 to TRBJ2-3; possible D gene TRBD2, 6 bases. The CDR3 length is 14 residues. V was trimmed by 5 bases and J by 2 bases, leaving 11 bases between them. CDR1 MNHNY and CDR2 SVGAGI come from the germline V gene (reference sequence). CDR3 in DNA: TGTGCCAGCAGTCGCGCTAGCGACACAGATACGCAGTATTTT. Its protein is CASSRASDTDTQYF.

CDR3: CASSQNAASGRTEETQYF. Here the CDR3 DNA reads TGTGCCAGCAGCCAAAATGCTGCAAGCGGGAGAACGGAAGAGACCCAGTACTTC. V is TRBV4-2 and J is TRBJ2-5; 8 nucleotides line up with TRBD2. Germline loops: CDR1 LGHNA, CDR2 YNFKEQ. There are 18 residues in the CDR3. Trimming cost V 2 bases and J 3 bases; bases outside gene matches: 14.

This clone was seen once. The chain has TRBV7-9 and TRBJ1-2, with TRBD1 identical over 8 bases. Germline V gene sequence: CDR1 SEHNR, CDR2 FQNEAQ (reference sequence). V shed 6 bases and J 4 bases; nucleotides not matched to a gene: 4. The CDR3 sequence is 13 residues long. As DNA, the CDR3 is TGTGCCAGCAGAGACAGGGGCGTCTATGGCTACACCTTC. Its translation: CASRDRGVYGYTF.

The genes are TRBV5-1 and TRBJ2-7; D perhaps matches TRBD1 (5 bases). V lost 5 bases and J lost 1, with 16 bases in between. Germline V gives CDR1 SGHRS, CDR2 YFSETQ. The length of the CDR3 is 15 residues. CDR3 amino acids: CASRAAGILSYEQYF. The CDR3 bases are TGCGCCAGCAGGGCCGCAGGGATTTTGTCCTACGAGCAGTACTTC.

The chain recombines TRBV4-1 with TRBJ2-3; no reliable D call. Germline V lookup: CDR1 MGHRA, CDR2 YSYEKL. The ends were cut back, 4 bases at V and 6 bases at J, with 11 bases in the middle. The CDR3 runs to 13 residues. The CDR3 sequence: CASSLYSLDTQYF. The CDR3 nucleotides read TGCGCCAGCAGCCTTTACTCCCTTGATACGCAGTATTTT.

Only one count was recorded for this clone. The CDR3 loop is CASSLTGEFTEAFF. The DNA of the CDR3 is TGCGCCAGCAGCCTGACAGGGGAGTTCACTGAAGCTTTCTTT. The chain has TRBV5-1 and TRBJ1-1; 8 nucleotides agree with TRBD1. The CDR3 has 14 amino acids. The V segment lost 4 bases and the J segment 4 bases; nucleotides outside the gene matches: 6. Germline V lookup: CDR1 SGHRS, CDR2 YFSETQ.

This chain connects TRBV30 to TRBJ2-7; D is unclear. V was cut by 0 bases and J by 9 bases, with 12 bases left in between. Germline CDR1 GTSNPN, CDR2 SVGIG (reference sequence). The CDR3 has 12 amino acids. Written as DNA, the CDR3 is TGTGCCTGGAGTGTGTCGGAAGATCGGCAGTACTTC. This gives the protein CAWSVSEDRQYF.

V and J are TRBV5-8 and TRBJ2-7, with 7 bases aligning to TRBD1. CDR3 size: 14 residues. V shed 3 bases, J shed 3 bases, and the junction held 6 bases outside the gene matches. Germline CDR1 is SGHTS and CDR2 is YDEGEE. The CDR3 is CASSSPGQSYEQYF. The CDR3 nucleotides are TGTGCCAGCAGCTCCCCGGGACAGAGCTACGAGCAGTACTTC.

The CDR3 DNA reads TGTGCCAGCAGCTTGGATGGAGGGGGCACAGATACGCAGTATTTT. This encodes CASSLDGGGTDTQYF. This sequence joins TRBV5-4 and TRBJ2-3; a weak D match, TRBD2 (6 bases). Germline V gives CDR1 SGHNT, CDR2 YYREEE (reference sequence). With 0 bases removed from V and 1 base from J, the gap between germline ends came to 9 bases. The CDR3 has 15 residues.

V is TRBV6-5 and J is TRBJ2-4, with TRBD1 matching 7 bases. Germline CDR1 and CDR2: MNHEY and SVGAGI. J lost 11 bases, V lost 4 bases, and 5 bases had no gene match. CDR3 size: 12 residues. The DNA for the CDR3 is TGTGCCAGCAGTTCACAGGGGAAGCTTCAGTACTTC. It encodes CASSSQGKLQYF.

The genes are TRBV11-3 and TRBJ2-7; D gene ambiguous. This CDR3 is built from 15 residues. CDR1 SGHNT and CDR2 YENEEA come from the germline V gene. V was shortened by 0 bases and J by 2 bases, with 11 bases between the two germline ends. In DNA, the CDR3 is TGTGCCAGCAGCTTAGATAGTCTTCCCCCCTACGAGCAGTACTTC. Translating it yields CASSLDSLPPYEQYF.

This chain links TRBV2 with TRBJ2-1; D call uncertain. Germline CDR1 reads SNHLY; CDR2 reads FYNNEI. The CDR3 loop spans 15 amino acids. V was pared by 6 bases and J by 0 bases, with 12 bases between. The DNA of the CDR3 is TGTGCCAGCAGACAAGCGAGGAGCTCCTACAATGAGCAGTTCTTC. Protein product: CASRQARSSYNEQFF.

The table lists this clone with a few counts. This chain links TRBV14 with TRBJ2-5, with D unclear. Germline assignment: CDR1 SGHDN and CDR2 FVKESK. The CDR3 contains 13 residues. Trimming cost V 1 base and J 4 bases, with 7 bases left between them. The CDR3 nucleotides are TGTGCCAGCAGCCAAGGAGCGAGAGAGACCCAGTACTTC. Its translation is CASSQGARETQYF.

The V and J genes are TRBV10-1 and TRBJ2-1; a possible D gene is TRBD1 (6 bases). The germline CDR1 and CDR2 sequences are WNHNN and SYGVQD (reference sequence). V was clipped by 3 bases and J by 9 bases, with 9 bases between them. The CDR3 has 12 residues. The CDR3 nucleotides are TGCGCCAGCAGTGATCGAGGGGGTGAGCAGTTCTTC. It yields the protein CASSDRGGEQFF.

This clone was counted a few times. The chain links TRBV6-5 to TRBJ1-5; D possibly corresponds to TRBD1 (6 bases). CDR3 length: 15 amino acids. The germline V and J ends were trimmed by 6 bases and 1 base, with 13 bases remaining between them. The germline V gene encodes CDR1 MNHEY and CDR2 SVGAGI. The CDR3 protein is CASRIRRGSNQPQHF. In DNA form, the CDR3 reads TGTGCCAGCAGAATAAGGAGGGGGAGCAATCAGCCCCAGCATTTT.

This sequence joins TRBV10-2 and TRBJ2-5, with TRBD1 identical over 8 bases. The CDR3 loop spans 15 amino acids. CDR1 and CDR2 from the germline V gene are WSHSY and SAAADI. J was trimmed by 4 bases and V by 0 bases; bases with no gene match: 4. The CDR3 loop reads CASSESAQGVETQYF. The DNA for the CDR3 is TGCGCCAGCAGTGAGTCGGCACAGGGGGTAGAGACCCAGTACTTC.

This chain links TRBV5-4 with TRBJ2-1; TRBD1 matches at 7 bases. The J segment lost 2 bases and the V segment lost 4 bases, leaving 6 bases of the junction unmatched. The CDR3 loop spans 15 amino acids. Per germline, CDR1 SGHNT and CDR2 YYREEE (reference sequence). The CDR3 DNA follows: TGTGCCAGCAGCGTAACAGGGGACGCCTACAATGAGCAGTTCTTC. As protein: CASSVTGDAYNEQFF.

The genes are TRBV27 and TRBJ2-1; D not resolved. The CDR3 extends over 13 amino acids. The ends were cut back, 5 bases at V and 8 bases at J, with 13 bases in the middle. CDR1 is MNHEY and CDR2 is SMNVEV in the germline V gene (reference sequence). Here the CDR3 DNA reads TGTGCCAGCAGTACCCCCCTTGCCTATGAGCAGTTCTTC. As protein: CASSTPLAYEQFF.

V usage is TRBV5-1 and J usage is TRBJ2-3; 9 bases line up with TRBD2. The junction had 7 bases not matched to a gene; V was cut back by 0 bases and J by 2 bases. Germline V gene data show CDR1 as SGHRS and CDR2 as YFSETQ. The CDR3 is made up of 17 amino acids. CDR3 DNA: TGCGCCAGCAGCTTGGGGGGGCGCGGGAGGGCCACAGATACGCAGTATTTT. Its translation: CASSLGGRGRATDTQYF.

This chain links TRBV6-1 with TRBJ2-5; 7 positions match TRBD2. CDR3 length equals 16 residues. The germline V gene encodes CDR1 MNHNS and CDR2 SASEGT. The V and J ends lost 3 bases and 4 bases, in that order; junction bases with no gene match: 11. In nucleotides, the CDR3 is TGTGCCAGCAGTGACAGGACTAGGTGGTTTGGAGAGACCCAGTACTTC. Translated, it gives CASSDRTRWFGETQYF.